Following are 28 T cell receptor beta chains from one sample sequenced in a study of beta chain features in type 1 diabetes. Of the isolated RNA, all was reverse transcribed, and so the sequenced material was expressed TCRB transcripts. Clones were sequenced by immunoSEQ multiplex PCR, and TCRdb holds only the in-frame ones, with some missing. Of almost 350,000 clones in the sample, 15% to 20% were seen once. The source material was naive CD4+ T cells from blood. The source of these receptors is a woman younger than 35 in good health.

V gene TRBV30 combines with J gene TRBJ2-7, with D perhaps TRBD1 (6 bases). The CDR3 spans 14 residues. V was cut by 0 bases and J by 3 bases, with 12 bases left in between. Germline CDR1 reads GTSNPN; CDR2 reads SVGIG (reference sequence). The CDR3 DNA reads as TGTGCCTGGAGTGTACCGGACAGCTTCTACGAGCAGTACTTC. Amino acids: CAWSVPDSFYEQYF.

The rearrangement links TRBV5-1 to TRBJ2-3; 7 bases are shared with TRBD2. There are 16 residues in the CDR3. The germline gives CDR1 SGHRS, CDR2 YFSETQ. With 0 bases clipped from V and 1 base from J, the junction kept 5 bases outside the gene matches. Here the CDR3 DNA reads TGCGCCAGCAGCTTGGAGGACGCGGGGGGCACAGATACGCAGTATTTT. Its translation: CASSLEDAGGTDTQYF.

The chain recombines TRBV6-5 with TRBJ2-1; 8 bases map to TRBD1. This CDR3 is built from 11 residues. V was pared by 2 bases and J by 14 bases, with 2 bases of the junction left unmatched. Per germline, CDR1 MNHEY and CDR2 SVGAGI. CDR3 amino acids: CASSYQDREFF. In DNA, the CDR3 is TGTGCCAGCAGTTACCAGGACAGGGAGTTCTTC.

The sample holds a few counts of this clone. V usage is TRBV5-1 and J usage is TRBJ2-5, with TRBD2 matching over 7 bases. This CDR3 comprises 14 residues. The ends lost 3 bases at V and 1 base at J; junction bases unmatched: 3. Germline V gene sequence: CDR1 SGHRS, CDR2 YFSETQ. The DNA for the CDR3 is TGCGCCAGCAGCTCGGGACTATTCCAAGAGACCCAGTACTTC. Protein product: CASSSGLFQETQYF.

This clone appeared a few times. The chain combines TRBV4-3 with TRBJ2-1, with D possibly TRBD2 on 6 matching bases. The CDR3 is 17 residues long. V gave up 4 bases and J gave up 8 bases, with 24 bases separating them. The V gene's germline CDR1 is LGHNA and CDR2 YSLEER. The CDR3 DNA sequence: TGCGCCAGCAGCCCCTCCAGGCGGGACCTAAGGGATCATGAGCAGTTCTTC. Protein: CASSPSRRDLRDHEQFF.

This clone was found a few times. This specimen includes other DNA sequences encoding the same CDR3. V is TRBV20-1 and J is TRBJ2-5; D uncertain. Germline CDR1 is DFQATT and CDR2 is SNEGSKA (reference sequence). There are 10 residues in the CDR3. Trimming took 3 bases from V and 5 from J, leaving 4 bases between them. The CDR3, as DNA: TGCAGTGCTAGCGGGGAGACCCAGTACTTC. It translates to CSASGETQYF.

This clone was observed a few times. The rearrangement uses TRBV7-2 and TRBJ2-7; D unresolved. V was trimmed by 3 bases and J by 9 bases, leaving 9 bases between them. The CDR3 contains 11 residues. The V gene's germline CDR1 is SGHTA and CDR2 FQGNSA. Written as DNA, the CDR3 is TGTGCCAGCAGCTTTCTAGTTGGGCAGTACTTC. As protein: CASSFLVGQYF.

The J gene is TRBJ2-7, the V gene TRBV15, with 7 bases matching TRBD1. The ends lost 4 bases at V and 1 base at J; junction bases unmatched: 4. Per germline, CDR1 LNHNV and CDR2 YYDKDF (reference sequence). This CDR3 region has 14 residues. The chain's CDR3 is CATSKGTDSYEQYF. The CDR3 bases are TGTGCCACCAGCAAAGGGACAGATTCCTACGAGCAGTACTTC.

The chain joins TRBV6-5 to TRBJ1-1; TRBD1 might be the D (5 bases). Germline V gene lookup returns CDR1 MNHEY and CDR2 SVGAGI. Trimming took off 0 bases at V and 11 bases at J, with 16 bases between the two ends. The CDR3 contains 14 residues. CDR3 DNA sequence: TGTGCCAGCAGTTACTCGTCCAGGGCGAGAAACGCTTTCTTT. Translated: CASSYSSRARNAFF.

This chain connects TRBV9 to TRBJ2-6; 9 bases fit TRBD2. CDR3 size: 18 residues. CDR1 and CDR2 from the germline V gene are SGDLS and YYNGEE. V shed 0 bases, J shed 1 base, and the junction held 5 bases outside the gene matches. The CDR3 reads CASSVAPAGGSGANVLTF. The CDR3 nucleotides read TGTGCCAGCAGCGTAGCCCCAGCGGGAGGTTCTGGGGCCAACGTCCTGACTTTC.

J is TRBJ2-5 and V is TRBV2, with D possibly matching TRBD2 (5 bases). In germline, CDR1 is SNHLY, CDR2 FYNNEI. The CDR3 is 14 residues long. The V and J ends lost 9 bases and 2 bases respectively, with 16 bases between them. The CDR3 DNA is TGTGCCAGTGGAGGAGTCGGACCTCAAGAGACCCAGTACTTC. Translating it yields CASGGVGPQETQYF.

The chain employs TRBV5-1 and TRBJ2-5; no firm D call. The CDR3 runs 10 residues. Looked up from germline, CDR1 is SGHRS and CDR2 is YFSETQ. Trimming left V 7 bases short and J 3 bases short, with 4 bases between. CDR3 amino acids: CASGEETQYF. CDR3 DNA: TGCGCCAGCGGAGAAGAGACCCAGTACTTC. The full variable domain, rest sourced from reference TRBV5-1 and TRBJ2-5, is KAGVTQTPRYLIKTRGQQVTLSCSPISGHRSVSWYQQTPGQGLQFLFEYFSETQRNKGNFPGRFSGRQFSNSRSEMNVSTLELGDSALYLCASGEETQYFGPGTRLLVL.

This clone showed up just a few times. This chain connects TRBV2 to TRBJ2-6; D unresolved. Per the germline V gene, CDR1 is SNHLY and CDR2 is FYNNEI. V was shortened by 5 bases and J by 3 bases, with 5 bases between the two germline ends. This CDR3 is built from 13 residues. The CDR3 bases are TGTGCCAGCAGTCAGGTTGGGGCCAACGTCCTGACTTTC. Amino acid sequence: CASSQVGANVLTF.

V is TRBV29-1 and J is TRBJ1-1, with D uncertain. With 0 bases removed from V and 5 bases from J, the gap between germline ends came to 10 bases. Germline V CDR1 and CDR2: SQVTM, ANQGSEA. The CDR3 is made up of 13 amino acids. The CDR3 region has the DNA TGCAGCGTTGAAGATTGGGCAGAGACTGAAGCTTTCTTT. Translation: CSVEDWAETEAFF.

The genes are TRBV7-9 and TRBJ2-1; 9 bases are a match to TRBD2. CDR1 and CDR2 (germline): SEHNR, FQNEAQ (reference sequence). After removal of 7 bases from V and 7 bases from J, the junction contained 20 bases not matched to a gene. The CDR3 extends over 18 amino acids. The DNA for the CDR3 is TGTGCCAGCAACCGGGCGGGGGCTAGCGGGGCGGTATGGAATGAGCAGTTCTTC. Protein: CASNRAGASGAVWNEQFF. Full variable domain (rest looked up from reference TRBV7-9 and TRBJ2-1): DTGVSQNPRHKITKRGQNVTFRCDPISEHNRLYWYRQTLGQGPEFLTYFQNEAQLEKSRLLSDRFSAERPKGSFSTLEIQRTEQGDSAMYLCASNRAGASGAVWNEQFFGPGTRLTVL.

The chain's CDR3 is CATKRGTEAFF. Written as DNA, the CDR3 is TGTGCCACAAAACGGGGGACTGAAGCTTTCTTT. V and J are TRBV6-6 and TRBJ1-1, with D possibly being TRBD1 (5 bases). Per germline, CDR1 MNHNY and CDR2 SVGAGI (reference sequence). This CDR3 spans 11 amino acids. V lost 10 bases, J lost 5 bases, and 11 bases lay in between.

With respect to this clone: This CDR3 is also generated by other DNA sequences in the sample. V is TRBV30 and J is TRBJ1-1, with no clear D. The germline gives CDR1 GTSNPN, CDR2 SVGIG (reference sequence). The CDR3 consists of 13 residues. V lost 0 bases and J 5 bases, leaving 10 bases between the germline ends. The chain's CDR3 is CAWSVLPGTEAFF. The CDR3 nucleotides read TGTGCCTGGAGTGTATTACCAGGAACTGAAGCTTTCTTT.

This clone was seen more than once but under ten times. The chain joins TRBV2 to TRBJ1-1; the match to TRBD1 covers 10 bases. Germline V CDR1 and CDR2: SNHLY, FYNNEI. J was trimmed by 0 bases and V by 11 bases; bases with no gene match: 9. The CDR3 consists of 15 residues. The CDR3 here is CADRRDRGMNTEAFF. The CDR3 DNA reads as TGTGCCGACCGTAGGGACAGGGGAATGAACACTGAAGCTTTCTTT.

This chain links TRBV21-1 with TRBJ1-1; no check of the table's D call, TRBD1, against the DNA was made. TRBV21-1 is a pseudogene locus. The CDR3 is 16 residues long. CDR3 residues: CASSSRLTQGNTEAFF. In nucleotides, the CDR3 is TGTGCCAGCAGCTCCCGCCTGACCCAGGGGAACACTGAAGCTTTCTTT.

This clone was seen only a few times. V gene TRBV7-9 combines with J gene TRBJ2-3, with TRBD2 matching 13 bases. Trimming cost V 5 bases and J 6 bases; bases outside gene matches: 11. CDR1 is SEHNR and CDR2 is FQNEAQ in the germline V gene (reference sequence). The CDR3 is made up of 17 amino acids. The CDR3 sequence is CASSRSGLAGALDTQYF. The CDR3 DNA is TGTGCCAGCAGCCGCTCAGGACTAGCGGGAGCTCTCGATACGCAGTATTTT.

This clone was observed a few times. This chain uses TRBV6-1 with TRBJ1-2, with 9 bases fitting TRBD1. Germline CDR1 is MNHNS and CDR2 is SASEGT. This CDR3 comprises 12 residues. The CDR3 DNA follows: TGTGCGCACCGGGACAGGGAACTTGGCTACACCTTC. Encoded protein: CAHRDRELGYTF.

The chain carries TRBV29-1 and TRBJ1-1, with D tentatively TRBD1 (6 bases). The CDR3 spans 14 residues. V was clipped by 3 bases and J by 4 bases, with 15 bases between them. The germline V gene encodes CDR1 SQVTM and CDR2 ANQGSEA. The CDR3 reads CSVDPQGQGTEAFF. The DNA of the CDR3 is TGCAGCGTTGACCCTCAGGGGCAGGGCACTGAAGCTTTCTTT.

This clone was seen a handful of times. This chain uses TRBV19 with TRBJ1-5; 9 bases map to TRBD1. The germline V gene encodes CDR1 LNHDA and CDR2 SQIVND (reference sequence). This CDR3 has 14 residues. V lost 5 bases to trimming and J lost 3 bases; unmatched junction nucleotides: 2. CDR3 residues: CASSGQGFNQPQHF. CDR3 bases: TGTGCCAGTAGTGGACAGGGGTTCAATCAGCCCCAGCATTTT.

CDR3 sequence (DNA): TGTGCCAGCAGCCGCGTTGGGACAATTAGCACAGATACGCAGTATTTT. Protein: CASSRVGTISTDTQYF. The V call is TRBV5-4, the J call TRBJ2-3; weak D call: TRBD1 (6 bases). Germline CDR1 and CDR2: SGHNT and YYREEE (reference sequence). The V end was cut by 4 bases, the J end by 0 bases, with 15 bases between. This CDR3 spans 16 amino acids.

The chain joins TRBV11-3 to TRBJ1-4; unclear D gene. V lost 4 bases and J 3 bases, leaving 9 bases between the germline ends. The CDR3 has 14 amino acids. Germline CDR1 SGHNT, CDR2 YENEEA. The CDR3 nucleotides read TGTGCCAGCAGCTACGGGATGTCTAATGAAAAACTGTTTTTT. Amino acids: CASSYGMSNEKLFF.

The rearrangement links TRBV7-9 to TRBJ1-2, with a tentative D call TRBD1 (5 bases). V was pared by 5 bases and J by 4 bases, with 11 bases between. Germline V CDR1 and CDR2: SEHNR, FQNEAQ (reference sequence). This CDR3 comprises 13 residues. In DNA, the CDR3 is TGTGCCAGCAGCCAAGGGGATAGCTATGGCTACACCTTC. This codes for CASSQGDSYGYTF. The full variable domain, completed using reference TRBV7-9 and TRBJ1-2, is DTGVSQNPRHKITKRGQNVTFRCDPISEHNRLYWYRQTLGQGPEFLTYFQNEAQLEKSRLLSDRFSAERPKGSFSTLEIQRTEQGDSAMYLCASSQGDSYGYTFGSGTRLTVV.

The rearrangement joins TRBV15 to TRBJ2-7; 9 positions agree with TRBD2. Trimming cost V 0 bases and J 7 bases; bases outside gene matches: 10. The CDR3 sequence is 16 residues long. The germline V gene encodes CDR1 LNHNV and CDR2 YYDKDF (reference sequence). In DNA form, the CDR3 reads TGTGCCACCAGCAGAGATCCCGGGACTAGCCCCTTGGAGCAGTACTTC. Its protein product is CATSRDPGTSPLEQYF.

This clone has only a few counts. The chain carries TRBV14 and TRBJ1-1; D uncertain. Trimming removed 3 bases from V and 5 bases from J, with 10 bases in between. Germline V lookup: CDR1 SGHDN, CDR2 FVKESK. There are 13 residues in the CDR3. CDR3 DNA: TGTGCCAGCAGCCACGAGGAGGTTACTGAAGCTTTCTTT. This gives the protein CASSHEEVTEAFF.